This TCR beta chain was sequenced for a study of shared clonotypes between healthy human individuals. In the study overall: The study drew on two women and a few men aged 18 to 49 as donors.

CDR1 LNHDA and CDR2 SQIVND come from the germline V gene (reference sequence). This CDR3 comprises 14 residues. With respect to this clone: A read error may account for a junction end that differs from germline.

Naive CD8 populations comprised CD45RO-negative cells positively selected for CCR7, excluding terminally differentiated effector memory CD45RA+ cells. Original methodology: Filtering differed for immunoSEQ, which gave only junction sequences without quality scores. Measured with immunoSEQ multiplex PCR; TCRdb has only the in-frame clones, and not every one. V and J calls and clone size follow that table, whereas D and trimming were derived from the DNA. Among about 680,000 clones listed, roughly 94% were seen once. The sequenced material came from naive CD8+ T cells sorted from blood. The genes are TRBV19 and TRBJ2-1; 8 bases fit TRBD1. The sequence derives from a man aged 30 to 45 in good health. The DNA of the CDR3 is TGTGCCTGTAGCTGGGGACAGGACAACAATGAGCAGTTCTTC. Residues: CACSWGQDNNEQFF.